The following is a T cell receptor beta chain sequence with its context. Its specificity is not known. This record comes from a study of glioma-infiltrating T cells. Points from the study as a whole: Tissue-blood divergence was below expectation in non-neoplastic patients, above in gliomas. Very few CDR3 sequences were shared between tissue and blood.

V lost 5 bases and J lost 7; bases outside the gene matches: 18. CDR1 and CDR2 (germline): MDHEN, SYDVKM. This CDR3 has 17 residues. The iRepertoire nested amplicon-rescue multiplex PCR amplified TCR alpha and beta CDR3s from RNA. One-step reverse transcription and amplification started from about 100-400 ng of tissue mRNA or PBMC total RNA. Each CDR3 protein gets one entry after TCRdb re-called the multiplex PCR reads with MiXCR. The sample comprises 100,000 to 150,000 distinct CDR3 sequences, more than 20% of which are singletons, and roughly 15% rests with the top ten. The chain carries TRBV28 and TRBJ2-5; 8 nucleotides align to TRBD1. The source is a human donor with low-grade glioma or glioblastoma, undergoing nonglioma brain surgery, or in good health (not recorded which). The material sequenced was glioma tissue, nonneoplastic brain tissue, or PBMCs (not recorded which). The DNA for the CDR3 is TGTGCCAGCAGTACCACCCTGACAGGGGCCGCCCTCGGGACCCAGTACTTC. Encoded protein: CASSTTLTGAALGTQYF.